This T cell receptor (beta chain) was identified in a study of blood T cells in healthy people across ages. Germline values: CDR1 LGHNA, CDR2 YNFKEQ. This CDR3 spans 13 amino acids. For the second PCR, which ran for roughly 7 to 11 cycles, a sample-barcoded 5' primer and a J-beta primer mix were used. Each cDNA molecule was tagged by a template-switch adaptor that had 12 random nucleotides. Samples each returned at least 2.5 million CDR3-containing paired-end reads. MiXCR, run by TCRdb on the 5' RACE reads, gives a single entry per CDR3 protein. The repertoire holds 1.5 million or so distinct CDR3 sequences, with around 40% as singletons. Study results and limitations: Measured against age, TCR beta diversity per million T cells decreased in a roughly linear manner.

Roughly 10 milliliters of peripheral blood were drawn from each donor into EDTA-treated tubes. As concerns this clonotype: Its antigen is unidentified. Compared with germline, one end of the junction differs, possibly owing to a read error.

The material sequenced was blood. This TCR was sampled from a woman aged 18-30 years in good health. The chain is built from TRBV4-2 and TRBJ2-7; D ambiguous. The chain's CDR3 is CAISQDLVAEQYF. In DNA, the CDR3 is TGTGCCATCAGCCAAGATTTAGTGGCCGAGCAGTACTTC.